What follows describes a single TCR beta chain. The antigen is unknown. The V gene's germline CDR1 is MNHNS and CDR2 SASEGT. The V gene lost 7 bases and the J gene lost 2 bases, with 19 bases spanning the gap. The CDR3 has 16 residues. The sample is drawn from a study of response to subunit inactivated influenza vaccine. Regarding the study as a whole: Authors suggested few new T cells are recruited by each seasonal influenza vaccination.

TCRdb used MiXCR to reprocess the RT-PCR reads, holding one entry per CDR3 protein. The sample records hundreds of thousands of distinct CDR3 sequences, roughly 12% being singletons. The clonotype originates from a man aged 45-60 years who received an inactivated influenza vaccine. V usage is TRBV6-1 and J usage is TRBJ2-3, with unresolved D. Sequences were derived from PBMCs from blood, sampled on the day of vaccination. The CDR3 is CASTRSPNRPTDTQYF. The DNA for the CDR3 is TGTGCCAGCACTAGGTCCCCCAATAGGCCCACAGATACGCAGTATTTT.